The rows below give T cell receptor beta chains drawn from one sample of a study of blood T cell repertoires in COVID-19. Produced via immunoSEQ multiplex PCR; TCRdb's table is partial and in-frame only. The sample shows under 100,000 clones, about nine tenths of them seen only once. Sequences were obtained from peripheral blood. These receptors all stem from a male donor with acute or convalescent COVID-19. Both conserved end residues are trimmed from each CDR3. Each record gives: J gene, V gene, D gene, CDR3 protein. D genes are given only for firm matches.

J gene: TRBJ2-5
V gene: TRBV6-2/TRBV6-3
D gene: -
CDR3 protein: ASSSTGPEVRTQY

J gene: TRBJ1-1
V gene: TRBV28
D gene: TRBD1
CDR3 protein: ASLIPGQGAKTEAF

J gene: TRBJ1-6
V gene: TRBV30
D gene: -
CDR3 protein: AWSPQSYNSPLH

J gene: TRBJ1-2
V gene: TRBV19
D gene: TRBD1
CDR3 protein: ASSMNTGADYGYT

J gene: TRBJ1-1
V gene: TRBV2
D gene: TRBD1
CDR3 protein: ASSLRGQQNTEAF

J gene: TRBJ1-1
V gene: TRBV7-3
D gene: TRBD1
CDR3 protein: ASSATGGLSEAF

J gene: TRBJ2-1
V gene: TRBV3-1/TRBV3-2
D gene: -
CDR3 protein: ASSQDLADNEQF

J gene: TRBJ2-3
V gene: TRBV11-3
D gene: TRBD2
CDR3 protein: ASSLRGGADTQY

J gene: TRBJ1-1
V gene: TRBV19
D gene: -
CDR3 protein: ASSITGNQNTEAF

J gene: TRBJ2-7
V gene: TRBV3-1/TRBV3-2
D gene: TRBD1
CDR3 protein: ASSPADRGTYEQY

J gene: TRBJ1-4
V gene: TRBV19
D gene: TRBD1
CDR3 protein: ASSAPGTGGEKLF

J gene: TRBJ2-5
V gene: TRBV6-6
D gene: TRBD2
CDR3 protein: ASSSPVGRGKETQY

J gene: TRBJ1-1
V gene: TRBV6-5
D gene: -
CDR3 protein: ASKGGVGNTEAF

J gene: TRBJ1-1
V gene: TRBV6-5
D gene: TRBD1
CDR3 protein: ASSTDRGITEAF

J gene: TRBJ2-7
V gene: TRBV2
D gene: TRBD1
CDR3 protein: ANGRDSLNYEQY

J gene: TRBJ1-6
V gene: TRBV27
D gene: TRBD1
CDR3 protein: ASSFSTGTGTSPLH

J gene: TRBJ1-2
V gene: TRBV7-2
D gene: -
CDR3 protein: ASTAARGPNYGYT

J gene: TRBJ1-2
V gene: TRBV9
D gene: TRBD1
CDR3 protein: ASSASTGIYGYT

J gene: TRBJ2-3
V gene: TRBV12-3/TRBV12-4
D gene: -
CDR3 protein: ASSLGGWDTQY

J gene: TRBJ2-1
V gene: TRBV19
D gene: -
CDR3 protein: ASSIDRRTAATYNEQF

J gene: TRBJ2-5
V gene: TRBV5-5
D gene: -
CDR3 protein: ASSLAAQGPYSEETQY

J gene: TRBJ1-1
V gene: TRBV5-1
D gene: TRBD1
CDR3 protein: ASSLRTGGEAF

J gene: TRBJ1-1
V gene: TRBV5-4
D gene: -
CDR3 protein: ASSLQGNTEAF

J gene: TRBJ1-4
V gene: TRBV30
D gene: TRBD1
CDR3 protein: ASSVGQGDRLF

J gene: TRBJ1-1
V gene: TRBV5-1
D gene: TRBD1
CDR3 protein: ASSFGAGMDRMNTEAF

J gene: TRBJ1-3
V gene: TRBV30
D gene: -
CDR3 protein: AWSGPDGNTIY

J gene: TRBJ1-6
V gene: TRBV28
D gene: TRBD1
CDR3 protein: ASSFVGARDRGYSPLH

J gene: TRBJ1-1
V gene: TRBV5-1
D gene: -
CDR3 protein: ASSLLPGGGGTEAF

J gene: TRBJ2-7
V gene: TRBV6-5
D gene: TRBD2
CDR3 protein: ASSSTREGYEQY

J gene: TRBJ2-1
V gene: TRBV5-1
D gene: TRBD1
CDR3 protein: ASSLAGTGRGNEQF

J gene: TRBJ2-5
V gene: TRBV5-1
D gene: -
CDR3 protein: ASSDPRFQETQY

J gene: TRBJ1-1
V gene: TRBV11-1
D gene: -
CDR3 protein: ASRPGHQNTEAF

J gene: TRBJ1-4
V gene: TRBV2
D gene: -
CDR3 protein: ASSEGGDNEKLF

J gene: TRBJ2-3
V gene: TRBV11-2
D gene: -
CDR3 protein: ASSHGLASERSTDTQY

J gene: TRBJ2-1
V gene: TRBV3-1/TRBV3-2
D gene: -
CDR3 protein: ASSQDLRLANEQF

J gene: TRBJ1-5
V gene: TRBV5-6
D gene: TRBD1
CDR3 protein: ASSYTGDQPQH

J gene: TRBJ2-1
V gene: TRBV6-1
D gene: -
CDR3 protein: ASSELWQSSYNEQF

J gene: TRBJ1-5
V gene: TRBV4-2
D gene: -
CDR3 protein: ASSQDGQHSNQPQH

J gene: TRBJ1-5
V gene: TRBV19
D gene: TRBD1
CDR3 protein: ASNKDRGLSNQPQH

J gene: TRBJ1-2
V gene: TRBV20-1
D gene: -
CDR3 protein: SASFRNRGGYT

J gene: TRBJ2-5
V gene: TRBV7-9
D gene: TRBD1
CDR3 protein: ASSLDGRTGRRRETQY